The 18 T cell receptor beta chains reported below all come from one sample, sequenced in a study of cytomegalovirus exposure and HLA in healthy donors. The PCR contained 60 Vbeta and 13 Jbeta primers. Profiling relied on immunoSEQ multiplex PCR, and the TCRdb table lists in-frame clones only, not all of them. The sample includes fewer than 95,000 clones, approximately 83% of them seen just once. Material: PBMCs. These receptors all stem from a man aged 40-55 years in good health and CMV-seronegative.

V is TRBV6-5 and J is TRBJ2-5; TRBD2 is a possible D gene (5 bases). The J call may be faulty, since TRBJ2-7 better matches the DNA end. This CDR3 is 14 amino acids long. Germline V gives CDR1 MNHEY, CDR2 SVGAGI. CDR3 sequence: CASRNRLPSYEQYF. The CDR3 bases are TGTGCCAGCAGGAACAGACTACCCTCCTACGAGCAGTACTTC.

The chain employs TRBV10-3 and TRBJ2-1; D may be TRBD2 (6 bases). Germline V gene lookup returns CDR1 ENHRY and CDR2 SYGVKD. There are 12 residues in the CDR3. V dropped 4 bases and J dropped 12 bases, with 13 bases sitting between them. The CDR3 sequence is CAISARSEGQFF. In DNA form, the CDR3 reads TGTGCCATCAGTGCCCGGTCGGAGGGGCAGTTCTTC.

This clone was seen just once. The gene calls are TRBV5-6 and TRBJ1-2; no clear D gene. The germline V gene has CDR1 SGHDT and CDR2 YYEEEE. The CDR3 sequence is 16 residues long. Trimming removed 0 bases from V and 4 bases from J, with 16 bases in between. The CDR3 sequence is CASSLAGEATGYGYTF. The CDR3 bases are TGTGCCAGCAGCTTGGCCGGGGAGGCGACGGGCTATGGCTACACCTTC. Full variable domain (missing parts from reference TRBV5-6 and TRBJ1-2): DAGVTQSPTHLIKTRGQQVTLRCSPKSGHDTVSWYQQALGQGPQFIFQYYEEEERQRGNFPDRFSGHQFPNYSSELNVNALLLGDSALYLCASSLAGEATGYGYTFGSGTRLTVV.

The gene calls are TRBV18 and TRBJ2-2; 7 nucleotides agree with TRBD1. This CDR3 region has 16 residues. V dropped 3 bases and J dropped 1; count of bases not matched to a gene: 5. Per germline, CDR1 KGHSH and CDR2 LQKENI. The CDR3, as DNA: TGTGCCAGCTCACCTGACAGGGCGAAGAACACCGGGGAGCTGTTTTTT. The encoded protein is CASSPDRAKNTGELFF.

This sequence joins TRBV5-8 and TRBJ2-1; D gene uncertain. V dropped 3 bases and J dropped 9 bases, with 7 bases sitting between them. Germline V CDR1 and CDR2: SGHTS, YDEGEE. The CDR3 spans 11 residues. CDR3 in DNA: TGTGCCAGCAGCTCCTATGCTGAGCAGTTCTTC. This encodes CASSSYAEQFF. Full variable domain (outside the CDR3, taken from reference TRBV5-8 and TRBJ2-1): EAGVTQSPTHLIKTRGQQATLRCSPISGHTSVYWYQQALGLGLQFLLWYDEGEERNRGNFPPRFSGRQFPNYSSELNVNALELEDSALYLCASSSYAEQFFGPGTRLTVL.

The rearrangement uses TRBV29-1 and TRBJ1-1, with 7 bases matching TRBD1. CDR3 length: 13 residues. CDR1 is SQVTM and CDR2 is ANQGSEA in the germline V gene. The V and J ends lost 8 bases and 3 bases, in that order; junction bases with no gene match: 9. The CDR3 loop reads CSTEDRTYTEAFF. For the CDR3, the DNA is TGCAGCACAGAGGACAGGACATACACTGAAGCTTTCTTT.

This chain's CDR3 is CASSETGYGYGYTF. Here the CDR3 DNA reads TGTGCCAGCAGCGAGACAGGTTATGGGTATGGCTACACCTTC. The rearrangement links TRBV5-4 to TRBJ1-2; a weak D match, TRBD1 (6 bases). The CDR3 totals 14 residues. Trimming cost V 4 bases and J 5 bases, with 15 bases left between them. Germline assignment: CDR1 SGHNT and CDR2 YYREEE (reference sequence).

The genes are TRBV29-1 and TRBJ2-1; the D gene is possibly TRBD2 (5 bases). The CDR3 covers 16 residues. V was shortened by 0 bases and J by 0 bases, with 12 bases between the two germline ends. Germline CDR1 and CDR2: SQVTM and ANQGSEA. The CDR3 sequence is CSVEDLSESSYNEQFF. The DNA of the CDR3 is TGCAGCGTTGAAGATCTTAGCGAGAGCTCCTACAATGAGCAGTTCTTC.

This sequence joins TRBV5-6 and TRBJ1-6; 8 bases are shared with TRBD1. Germline assignment: CDR1 SGHDT and CDR2 YYEEEE. The CDR3 consists of 16 residues. Trimming cost V 5 bases and J 2 bases; bases outside gene matches: 6. In nucleotides, the CDR3 is TGTGCCAGCAGGGGGACAGGCCTTCCCTATAATTCACCCCTCCACTTT. Translation: CASRGTGLPYNSPLHF.

This chain uses TRBV14 with TRBJ1-2; 7 bases agree with TRBD1. This CDR3 is built from 15 residues. Looked up from germline, CDR1 is SGHDN and CDR2 is FVKESK. Trimming cost V 5 bases and J 4 bases; bases outside gene matches: 10. The CDR3 protein is CASSKTGGGSYGYTF. In DNA form, the CDR3 reads TGTGCCAGCAGCAAAACAGGAGGGGGCAGCTATGGCTACACCTTC.

The V and J genes are TRBV4-2 and TRBJ1-1, with TRBD1 matching 9 bases. Germline V gene data show CDR1 as LGHNA and CDR2 as YNFKEQ. V gave up 4 bases and J gave up 0 bases; unmatched junction bases: 12. The CDR3 contains 18 residues. The CDR3 sequence is CASSPRTGQGLMNTEAFF. CDR3 bases: TGTGCCAGCAGCCCGAGAACGGGACAGGGACTAATGAACACTGAAGCTTTCTTT.

This chain uses TRBV6-1 with TRBJ2-3; 9 bases match TRBD1. The CDR3 totals 13 residues. After removal of 7 bases from V and 4 bases from J, the junction contained 3 bases not matched to a gene. The germline CDR1 and CDR2 sequences are MNHNS and SASEGT. This CDR3 is CASTGQGADTQYF. The CDR3 bases are TGTGCCAGCACGGGACAGGGCGCAGATACGCAGTATTTT.

The chain links TRBV9 to TRBJ2-1, with 8 positions matching TRBD2. The V segment lost 4 bases and the J segment 1 base; nucleotides outside the gene matches: 4. CDR3 size: 15 residues. Germline CDR1 SGDLS, CDR2 YYNGEE. The CDR3 loop reads CASSFREGSYNEQFF. The CDR3 coding sequence is TGTGCCAGCAGCTTTCGGGAGGGGTCCTACAATGAGCAGTTCTTC.

This chain uses TRBV7-9 with TRBJ1-2; 8 nucleotides match TRBD1. The CDR3 contains 15 residues. Trimming at V came to 4 bases and at J to 4 bases, leaving 8 bases not matched to a gene. CDR1 and CDR2 (germline): SEHNR, FQNEAQ (reference sequence). CDR3 nucleotides: TGTGCCAGCAGCTATGCAGGGGGCACCGGCTATGGCTACACCTTC. Translated: CASSYAGGTGYGYTF.

This clone was picked up a small number of times. The CDR3 bases are TGTGCCAGCAGTTTATACCGTACCGGGTATAGCAATCAGCCCCAGCATTTT. Translated: CASSLYRTGYSNQPQHF. V usage is TRBV27 and J usage is TRBJ1-5; no clear D gene. The CDR3 is 17 residues long. Between the trimmed V and J ends, which lost 1 base and 0 bases, there was a span of 13 bases. CDR1 is MNHEY and CDR2 is SMNVEV in the germline V gene (reference sequence).

The gene calls are TRBV5-1 and TRBJ2-3; 9 nucleotides line up with TRBD2. CDR1 and CDR2 (germline): SGHRS, YFSETQ. The junction had 7 bases not matched to a gene; V was cut back by 6 bases and J by 2 bases. The CDR3 totals 15 residues. The CDR3: CASTGVAGDTDTQYF. The CDR3 nucleotides read TGCGCCAGCACCGGGGTAGCGGGGGACACAGATACGCAGTATTTT.

This clone appeared a few times. The chain is built from TRBV6-5 and TRBJ1-5; a possible D gene is TRBD1 (5 bases). The V and J ends lost 0 bases and 6 bases respectively, with 12 bases between them. The CDR3 is 15 residues long. CDR1 MNHEY and CDR2 SVGAGI come from the germline V gene. The CDR3 protein is CASSYSGEGGQPQHF. The CDR3, as DNA: TGTGCCAGCAGTTACTCGGGGGAGGGAGGTCAGCCCCAGCATTTT.

This clone was observed a handful of times. The chain has TRBV7-2 and TRBJ2-3; weak D call: TRBD1 (7 bases). V gave up 6 bases and J gave up 5 bases, with 21 bases separating them. This CDR3 comprises 16 residues. The germline V gene encodes CDR1 SGHTA and CDR2 FQGNSA. The DNA of the CDR3 is TGTGCCAGCAGTCCCCCAGGGGGGTCGAATGGAGATACGCAGTATTTT. Translating it yields CASSPPGGSNGDTQYF.